This T cell receptor (beta chain) was identified in a study of neurological immune-mediated disorders. One entry per CDR3 protein, called by TCRdb with MiXCR from the 5' RACE reads. The sample includes more than 50,000 distinct CDR3 sequences, about 3.5% of them seen just once. Unsorted libraries came from 2 million PBMCs stored at -80 °C. Germline CDR1 and CDR2: SGHRS and YFSETQ. The CDR3 is 13 residues long. Trimming took off 4 bases at V and 1 base at J, with 8 bases between the two ends. This clonotype was observed at least ten times. The sequencing input was PBMCs. The rearrangement uses TRBV5-1 and TRBJ1-1, with D unresolved. The receptor was isolated from a woman aged 45-60 years with multiple sclerosis. The CDR3 region has the DNA TGCGCCAGCAGCGAACGCCAGAACACTGAAGCTTTCTTT. Translating gives CASSERQNTEAFF.